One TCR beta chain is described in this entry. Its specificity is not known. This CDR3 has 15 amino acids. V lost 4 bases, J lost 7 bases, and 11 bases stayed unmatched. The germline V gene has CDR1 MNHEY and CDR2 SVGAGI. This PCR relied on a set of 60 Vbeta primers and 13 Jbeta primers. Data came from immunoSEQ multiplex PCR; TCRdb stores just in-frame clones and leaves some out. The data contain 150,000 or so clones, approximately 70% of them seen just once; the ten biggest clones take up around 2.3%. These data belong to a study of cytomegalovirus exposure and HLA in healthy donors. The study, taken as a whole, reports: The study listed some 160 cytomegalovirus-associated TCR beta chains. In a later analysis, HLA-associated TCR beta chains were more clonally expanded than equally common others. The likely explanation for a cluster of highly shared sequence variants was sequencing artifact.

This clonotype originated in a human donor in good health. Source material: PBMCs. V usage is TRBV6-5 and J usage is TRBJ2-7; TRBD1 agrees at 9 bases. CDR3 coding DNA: TGTGCCAGCAGTTCCGGGGGGACAGGGCTCGAGGAGCAGTACTTC. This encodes CASSSGGTGLEEQYF.